This T cell receptor beta chain was captured in a study of identical twins (TCRdb year 2016). Broadly, across the study: The study deep-sequenced TCR alpha and beta repertoires from monozygotic twins, unrelated adults of various ages and cord blood to test whether fetal clonotypes persist. To rule out contamination, replicate twin experiments were performed at different times with different library preparation protocols. Broad study findings and their caveats: Compared with coincidental sharing between unrelated individuals, out-of-frame TCR alpha sequences shared between twins had an excess of sequences with low generation probability. Zero-insertion analyses could be partly confounded by invariant T cells such as MAIT and iNKT, though diverse VJ usage argued against such confounding for most clonotypes. In monozygotic twins, out-of-frame TCR alpha sharing was systematically underestimated by recombination models, although the models agreed with sharing between unrelated individuals. Because the same donors could not be followed over many years, the conclusions depended on cross-sectional statistical analysis. In beta out-of-frame sequences, excess twin sharing was weaker, because having fewer shared sequences lowered the signal-to-noise ratio. Fewer insertions were carried by abundant cord blood beta clonotypes, a similar but weaker trend appeared in young adult naive repertoires, and no such trend appeared in memory repertoires.

Comment on this clonotype: Its antigen target is currently unknown. No clone much larger than this one lies a single base away; base qualities are absent.

Library creation used 5' RACE. TCRdb records Illumina HiSeq 2000 as the sequencer. Template switching added a universal primer binding site, and the final cDNA carried a unique molecular identifier that allowed TCR cDNA molecules to be counted accurately. Specific primers in the conserved constant-segment region were used to synthesize first-strand cDNA for TCR alpha and beta chains. Each cDNA library was double barcoded, with a SMART-Mk sample barcode plus Illumina barcodes, to control for contamination. TruSeq adapter sequences and Illumina sample barcodes were added in two successive PCR steps. Sequencing of the TCR alpha and beta cDNA libraries was done on the Illumina HiSeq platform using custom primers. On the study's bioinformatics: Unique molecular identifiers were extracted from raw reads with MiGEC, and CDR3 positions were determined with MiXCR. Recombination models were inferred per individual with the repgenHMM and IGoR tools using an EM algorithm. The tcR package in R was used for shared clonotype analysis, with sharing normalized by the product of cloneset sizes. Out-of-frame nonproductive sequences were analyzed to study raw recombination free of thymic and clonal selection effects. The public reads were reprocessed in TCRdb via fastp at Q25 and MiXCR, keeping in-frame beta chains. Rows merge per CDR3 protein into single entries with the most common DNA and genes. The V and J calls shown here were made by TCRdb, not taken from the authors' results. Within this sample are more than 400,000 distinct CDR3 sequences, with roughly 15% of them counted one time only. Roughly 0.4% of the sample belongs to the ten largest clones.

Every donor was a healthy Caucasian. The twin cohort consisted of three pairs of female monozygotic twins, all aged about 18 to 29 years. Positive isolation kits from Invitrogen were used to isolate CD4+ and CD8+ T cell populations. According to the germline V gene (reference sequence), CDR1 reads DFQATT and CDR2 reads SNEGSKA. Clipping removes 3 bases from V and 3 bases from J, with 4 as the unmatched junction base count. From the cysteine through the phenylalanine, the CDR3 covers 15 amino acids. The kept DNA is CDR3 alone, 45 bases in frame from the first base. The sample was also reused in another study, on yellow fever vaccine responses in identical twins. Looking at the second paper: The T cell response to vaccination in identical twins was reported by the authors to appear partly convergent and partly personalized. In identical twins, the study followed T cell clones that responded to the vaccine with precision.

The clonotype comes from a woman under 30 in good health. The sequence joins TRBV20-1 to TRBJ1-5, and 11 bases in between align with TRBD1. The sample was CD4+ T cells sorted from blood. The sequence in DNA is TGCAGTGCTAGCCTGGACAGGGGGCACAATCAGCCCCAGCATTTT. Its translation reads: CSASLDRGHNQPQHF.